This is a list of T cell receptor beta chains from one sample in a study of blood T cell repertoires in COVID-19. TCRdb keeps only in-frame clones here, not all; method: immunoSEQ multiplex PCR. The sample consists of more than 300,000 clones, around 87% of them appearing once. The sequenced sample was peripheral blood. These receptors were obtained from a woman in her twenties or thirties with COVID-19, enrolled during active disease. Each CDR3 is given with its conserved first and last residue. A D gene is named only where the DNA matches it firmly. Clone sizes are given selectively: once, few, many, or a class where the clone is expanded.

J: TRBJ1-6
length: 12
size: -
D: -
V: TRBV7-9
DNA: TGTGCCAGCAGCTTAGCCGCGGGGCCCCTCCACTTT
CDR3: CASSLAAGPLHF

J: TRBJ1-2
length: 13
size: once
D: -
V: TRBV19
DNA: TGTGCCAGTAGTATAGATCTCGCAGGTAGCTACACCTTC
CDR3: CASSIDLAGSYTF

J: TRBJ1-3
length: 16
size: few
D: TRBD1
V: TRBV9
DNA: TGTGCCAGCAGCGTAGGGGACAGTTCCCTTCGAAACACCATATATTTT
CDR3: CASSVGDSSLRNTIYF

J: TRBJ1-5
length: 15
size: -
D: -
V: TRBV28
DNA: TGTGCCAGCAGCCAAGTCGGGGTTTCGGATCAGCCCCAGCATTTT
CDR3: CASSQVGVSDQPQHF

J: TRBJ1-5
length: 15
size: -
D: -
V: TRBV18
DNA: TGTGCCAGCTCACCACCCGGGACAAGCAATCAGCCCCAGCATTTT
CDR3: CASSPPGTSNQPQHF

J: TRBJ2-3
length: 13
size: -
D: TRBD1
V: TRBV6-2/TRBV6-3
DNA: TGTGCCAGCAGTTACTCGACAGGGAATACGCAGTATTTT
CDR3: CASSYSTGNTQYF

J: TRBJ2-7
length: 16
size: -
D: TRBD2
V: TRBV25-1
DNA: TGTGCCAGCAGTGAACGGGGGGTGGCAGGGTACTACGAGCAGTACTTC
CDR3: CASSERGVAGYYEQYF

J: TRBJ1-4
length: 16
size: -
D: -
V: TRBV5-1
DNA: TGCGCCAGCAGCAACTCGCGGGGACCCACTAATGAAAAACTGTTTTTT
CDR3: CASSNSRGPTNEKLFF

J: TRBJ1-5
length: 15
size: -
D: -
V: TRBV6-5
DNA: TGTGCCAGCTCAAAGGCTAGCTTAGGCAATCAGCCCCAGCATTTT
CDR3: CASSKASLGNQPQHF

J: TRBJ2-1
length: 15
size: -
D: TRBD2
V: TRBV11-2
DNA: TGTGCCAGCAGCTTAGGAGCGGGAGGGCTGAGTGAGCAGTTCTTC
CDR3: CASSLGAGGLSEQFF

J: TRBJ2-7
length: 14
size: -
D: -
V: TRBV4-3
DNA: TGCGCCAGCAGCCAAGGGACCCGCAGGGACGAGCAGTACTTC
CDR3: CASSQGTRRDEQYF

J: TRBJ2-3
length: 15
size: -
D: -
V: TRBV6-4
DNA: TGTGCCAGCAGTGAAGGGGGAACTAGCACAGATACGCAGTATTTT
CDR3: CASSEGGTSTDTQYF

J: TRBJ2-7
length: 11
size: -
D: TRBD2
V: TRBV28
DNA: TGTGCCAGCGCGTCCGGGACTAGGCAGTACTTC
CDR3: CASASGTRQYF

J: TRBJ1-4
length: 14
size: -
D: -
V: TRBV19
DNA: TGTGCCAGTACTCCAGACAGTCTTAATGAAAAACTGTTTTTT
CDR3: CASTPDSLNEKLFF

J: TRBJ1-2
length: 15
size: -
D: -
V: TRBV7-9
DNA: TGTGCCAGCAGCTGGCAGGCCATCCCATACTATGGCTACACCTTC
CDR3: CASSWQAIPYYGYTF

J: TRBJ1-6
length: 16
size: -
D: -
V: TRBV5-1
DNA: TGCGCCAGCAGCTTGAGTGCAGGGGAGCGGAATTCACCCCTCCACTTT
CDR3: CASSLSAGERNSPLHF

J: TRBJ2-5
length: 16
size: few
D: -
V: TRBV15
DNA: TGTGCCACCAGCAGAGACTCCGGACAGTCTCAAGAGACCCAGTACTTC
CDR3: CATSRDSGQSQETQYF

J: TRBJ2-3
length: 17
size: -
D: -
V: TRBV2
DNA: TGTGCCAGCAGTTTCGTCAGGCCCCTGGCGAGCACAGATACGCAGTATTTT
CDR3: CASSFVRPLASTDTQYF

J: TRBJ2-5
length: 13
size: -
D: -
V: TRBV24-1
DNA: TGTGCCACCAGTGATTCCCCCCGGGGGACCCAGTACTTC
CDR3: CATSDSPRGTQYF

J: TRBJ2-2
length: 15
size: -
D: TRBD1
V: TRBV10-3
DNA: TGTGCCATCAGTACGACAGGGGGCGACAGCGGGGAGCTGTTTTTT
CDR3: CAISTTGGDSGELFF

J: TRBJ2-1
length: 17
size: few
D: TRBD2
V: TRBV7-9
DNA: TGTGCCAGCAGCCCCTTTTTGGTAGCGGGAGACTACAATGAGCAGTTCTTC
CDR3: CASSPFLVAGDYNEQFF

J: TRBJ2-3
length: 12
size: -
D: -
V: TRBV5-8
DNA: TGTGCCTGCTCTAGCGACGCAGATACGCAGTATTTT
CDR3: CACSSDADTQYF

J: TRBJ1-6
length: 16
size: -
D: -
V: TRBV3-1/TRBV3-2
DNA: TGTGCCAGCAGCCCTAGTGTGGTGTCCTATAATTCACCCCTCCACTTT
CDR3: CASSPSVVSYNSPLHF

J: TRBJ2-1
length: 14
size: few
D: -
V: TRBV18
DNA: TGTGCCAGCTCATTCGACACCTCCTACAATGAGCAGTTCTTC
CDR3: CASSFDTSYNEQFF

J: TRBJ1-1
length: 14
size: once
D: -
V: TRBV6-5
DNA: TGTGCCAGCAGTTACTCGGACACGAACACTGAAGCTTTCTTT
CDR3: CASSYSDTNTEAFF

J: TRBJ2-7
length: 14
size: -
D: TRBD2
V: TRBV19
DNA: TGTGCCAGTAGTTCAGGGACTAGCGAGTACGAGCAGTACTTC
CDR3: CASSSGTSEYEQYF

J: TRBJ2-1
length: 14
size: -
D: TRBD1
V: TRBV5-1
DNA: TGCGCCAGCAGCGGGACCACAGGGGCCGGTGAGCAGTTCTTC
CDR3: CASSGTTGAGEQFF

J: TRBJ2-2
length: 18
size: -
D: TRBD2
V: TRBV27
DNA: TGTGCCAGCAGTAGCGAACCAGGGACTAGCGGGAGGGCCGGGGAGCTGTTTTTT
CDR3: CASSSEPGTSGRAGELFF

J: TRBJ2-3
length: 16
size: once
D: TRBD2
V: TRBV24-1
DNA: TGTGCCACCAGTGATCCCCCTCTAGCGGGAACAGATACGCAGTATTTT
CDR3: CATSDPPLAGTDTQYF

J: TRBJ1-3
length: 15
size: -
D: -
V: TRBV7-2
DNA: TGTGCCAGCAGCTTAGAGGTGGCGGTTGGAAACACCATATATTTT
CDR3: CASSLEVAVGNTIYF

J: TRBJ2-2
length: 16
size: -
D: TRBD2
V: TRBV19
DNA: TGTGCCAGTACCGGACTAGCGGGAGGGAAAACCGGGGAGCTGTTTTTT
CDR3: CASTGLAGGKTGELFF

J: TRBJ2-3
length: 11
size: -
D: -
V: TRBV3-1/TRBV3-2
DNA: TGTGCCACCCTAAACGAAGATACGCAGTATTTT
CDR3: CATLNEDTQYF

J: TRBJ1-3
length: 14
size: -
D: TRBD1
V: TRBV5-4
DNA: TGTGCCAGCAGCCTCGGACAGGGAAGAAACACCATATATTTT
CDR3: CASSLGQGRNTIYF

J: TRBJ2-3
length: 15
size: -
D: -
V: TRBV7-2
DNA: TGTGCCAGCAGCCCGGTAGCGGAGAGTACAGATACGCAGTATTTT
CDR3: CASSPVAESTDTQYF

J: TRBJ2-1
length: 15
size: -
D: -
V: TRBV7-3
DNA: TGTGCCAGCAGTCGAACTAGCCAGTCGCGCAATGAGCAGTTCTTC
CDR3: CASSRTSQSRNEQFF

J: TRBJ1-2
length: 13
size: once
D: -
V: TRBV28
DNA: TGTGCCAGCAGTTCTTCTTCCAACTATGGCTACACCTTC
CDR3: CASSSSSNYGYTF

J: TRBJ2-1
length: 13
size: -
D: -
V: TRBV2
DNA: TGTGCCAGCATGCTCCTAGCTCTCAATGAGCAGTTCTTC
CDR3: CASMLLALNEQFF

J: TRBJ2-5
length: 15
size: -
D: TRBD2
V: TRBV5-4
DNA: TGTGCCAGCAGCTTCGCTAGCGGGAGACTGGAGACCCAGTACTTC
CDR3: CASSFASGRLETQYF

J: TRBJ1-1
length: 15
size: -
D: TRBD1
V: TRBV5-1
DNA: TGCGCCAGCAGCCCATGGGACAGTAATACCTTGACAGCTTTCTTT
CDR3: CASSPWDSNTLTAFF

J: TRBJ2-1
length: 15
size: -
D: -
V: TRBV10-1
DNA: TGCGCCAGCAGTGAGAGTAGCGTGGCCTACAATGAGCAGTTCTTC
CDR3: CASSESSVAYNEQFF

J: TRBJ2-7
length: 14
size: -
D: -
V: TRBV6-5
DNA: TGTGCCAGCAGTTACGGGACAAGGTCCTACGAGCAGTACTTC
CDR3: CASSYGTRSYEQYF

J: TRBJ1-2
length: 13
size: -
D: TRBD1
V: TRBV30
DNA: TGTGCCTGGATCGGACAGGCCTATCTTGGCTACACCTTC
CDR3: CAWIGQAYLGYTF

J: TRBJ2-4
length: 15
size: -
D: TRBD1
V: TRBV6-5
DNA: TGTGCCACCTCTGGACAGGGGGGTGCCAAAAACATTCAGTACTTC
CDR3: CATSGQGGAKNIQYF